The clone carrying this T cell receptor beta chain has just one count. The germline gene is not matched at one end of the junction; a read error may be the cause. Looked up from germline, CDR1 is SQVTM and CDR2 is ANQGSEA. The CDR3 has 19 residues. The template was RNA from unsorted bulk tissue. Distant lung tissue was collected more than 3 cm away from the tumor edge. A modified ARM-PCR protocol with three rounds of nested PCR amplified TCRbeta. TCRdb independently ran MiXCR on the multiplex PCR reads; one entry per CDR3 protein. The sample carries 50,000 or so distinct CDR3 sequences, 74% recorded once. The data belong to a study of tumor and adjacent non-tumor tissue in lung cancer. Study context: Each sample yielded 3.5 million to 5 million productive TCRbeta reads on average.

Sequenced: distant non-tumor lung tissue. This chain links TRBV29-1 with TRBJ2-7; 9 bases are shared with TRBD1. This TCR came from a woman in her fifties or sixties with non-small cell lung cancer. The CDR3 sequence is CSHLSSSSPEQGAFYEQYF. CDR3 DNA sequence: TGCAGCCATTTATCTTCCTCCTCCCCGGAACAGGGGGCCTTCTACGAACAGTACTTC.